This TCR beta chain derives from a study of blood T cells in healthy people across ages. Overall study findings and caveats: Per million T cells, TCR beta diversity dropped roughly linearly as age increased.

A remark on this clonotype: Its antigen is undetermined. This may be a read error: a much more frequent sequence differs by one nucleotide.

A second PCR of about 7 to 12 cycles used a sample-barcoded 5' primer and a J-beta primer mix. Template switching added a 12-random-nucleotide identifier to every cDNA molecule. TCRdb recomputed calls from the 5' RACE reads with MiXCR, one row per CDR3 protein. There are around 800,000 distinct CDR3 sequences in the sample; approximately 55% occur only once, and under 50% lies in the top ten. The donors, aged roughly 6 to 90, were healthy Caucasians from Russia. CDR1 and CDR2 (germline): SNHLY, FYNNEI. The CDR3 extends over 12 amino acids. The J gene is TRBJ2-4, the V gene TRBV2; no definite D call. TRBJ2-7 matches the DNA end more closely, so the J call is doubtful. The sequence was obtained from a man older than 75 in good health. The specimen was blood. The CDR3 is CASSGSSDEQYF. The CDR3 DNA reads as TGTGCCAGCAGTGGGAGCTCCGACGAGCAGTACTTC.